This TCR beta chain was sequenced during a study of shared clonotypes between healthy human individuals. Study-wide points: Tissue TCR repertoires likely differ from these blood-only repertoires.

Participating donors were healthy, HIV-negative adults free of recent acute infections or vaccinations. This clone has only one observation. Its cognate antigen is unknown. The method was immunoSEQ multiplex PCR; TCRdb's version includes in-frame clones alone and lacks a portion of them. The table includes about 2.4 million clones, approximately 93% detected once. Specimen: naive CD4+ T cells from PBMCs. Subset reported: CD45RA+ positively selected. This TCR derives from a man between 18 and 29 years old in good health. Some clones in this sample may be carry-over from other donors' samples.

The CDR3 DNA sequence: TGTGCCAGCACCGCCGCCGGTTCCCAAGAGACCCAGTACTTC. Encoded protein: CASTAAGSQETQYF. The genes are TRBV25-1 and TRBJ2-5; unclear D gene. Germline V lookup: CDR1 MGHDK, CDR2 SYGVNS. V lost 7 bases to trimming and J lost 1 base, with 13 bases between them. There are 14 residues in the CDR3.